The rows below give T cell receptor beta chains drawn from one sample of a study of OX40 agonist ivuxolimab in advanced cancers. Sequencing was performed with immunoSEQ multiplex PCR; in TCRdb, only in-frame clones are kept and a portion is missing. The sample records over 65,000 clones, 70% to 90% being singletons. Specimen: CD4+ or CD8+ T cells sorted from blood, collected in a trial of the OX40 agonist ivuxolimab. Every receptor here comes from an adult with an advanced solid tumor such as melanoma, head and neck, liver or kidney cancer. CDR3s include the opening cysteine and the closing phenylalanine or tryptophan. Fields, in order: V gene, clone size, CDR3 length, CDR3 protein. The size field is filled for only some rows; it gives once, few, many or a size class.

TRBV28 NA 14 CASTSASDTDTQYF
TRBV2 NA 16 CASRAGFTGWDQPQHF
TRBV29-1 NA 15 CSAPRQGSSYNEQFF
TRBV9 NA 15 CASSVGQGLYNEQFF
TRBV5-1 NA 15 CASSLDRAGWDTQYF
TRBV7-2 NA 14 CASSFSRDRYEQYF
TRBV5-6 few 15 CASSNFDRSNQPQHF
TRBV5-1 NA 16 CASSWGLAGIQETQYF
TRBV5-1 NA 14 CASSLDGTNQPQHF
TRBV23-1 few 15 CASSQSGFMNTEAFF
TRBV28 NA 18 CASSSEDGVNFLIYGYTF
TRBV6-1 NA 14 CASSDQLAGSEQFF
TRBV4-1 NA 17 CASSSSTRDSTSGTQYF
TRBV7-2 NA 15 CASSHRATFSDTQYF
TRBV5-8 NA 13 CASSLETGVGYTF
TRBV11-2 NA 12 CASSFNRVGYTF
TRBV28 NA 16 CASTQDSSGNYNEQFF
TRBV11-3 NA 15 CASSLGGTSENEQFF
TRBV10-3 NA 13 CATASGTNNEQFF
TRBV6-5 NA 12 CASSDRALEQYF
TRBV4-1 NA 15 CASSQRRTGSSGYTF
TRBV4-1 NA 12 CASSNVKREQFF